Shown below are 17 T cell receptor beta chains from a single sample sequenced in a study of blood T cell repertoires in COVID-19. Produced via immunoSEQ multiplex PCR; TCRdb's table is partial and in-frame only. This sample has approximately 200,000 clones; approximately 83% occur once, and the top ten carry approximately 1.3%. The sample taken for sequencing was PBMCs or T cells enriched from blood (not recorded which). The receptors were sampled from a woman aged 40 to 49 with acute COVID-19.

The CDR3 spells CASSHEGRGGPSNEQFF. The CDR3 nucleotides read TGCGCCAGCAGCCACGAAGGGAGGGGGGGTCCCTCCAATGAGCAGTTCTTC. The V gene is TRBV4-3, the J gene TRBJ2-1, with D possibly matching TRBD2 (7 bases). The CDR3 spans 17 residues. Germline V gene sequence: CDR1 LGHNA, CDR2 YSLEER. V was shortened by 3 bases and J by 6 bases, with 21 bases between the two germline ends.

The chain uses TRBV6-5 and TRBJ2-1, with 14 bases aligning to TRBD2. Losses at the gene ends were 7 bases for V and 9 bases for J; bases not matched to a gene: 8. The CDR3 is made up of 15 amino acids. Germline lookup yields CDR1 MNHEY and CDR2 SVGAGI. The DNA of the CDR3 is TGTGCCAGCAAGACTAGCGGGAGGGCGAGCGCTGAGCAGTTCTTC. Protein sequence: CASKTSGRASAEQFF.

The J gene is TRBJ1-2, the V gene TRBV4-1, with D maybe TRBD1 (5 bases). The CDR3 totals 15 residues. V dropped 4 bases and J dropped 3 bases, with 15 bases sitting between them. Germline V gives CDR1 MGHRA, CDR2 YSYEKL. CDR3 sequence reads: CASSLPRSRDYGYTF. The CDR3 DNA reads as TGCGCCAGCAGCCTCCCTCGGTCCAGGGACTATGGCTACACCTTC.

This chain links TRBV5-4 with TRBJ2-7; 13 bases are a match to TRBD2. Germline V gene sequence: CDR1 SGHNT, CDR2 YYREEE (reference sequence). V gave up 4 bases and J gave up 4 bases; unmatched junction bases: 8. The CDR3 is 16 residues long. This CDR3 reads CASSLGWTSGGYEQYF. CDR3 in DNA: TGTGCCAGCAGCCTGGGATGGACTAGCGGGGGATACGAGCAGTACTTC.

The chain carries TRBV19 and TRBJ2-1; TRBD1 matches 9 bases. Germline assignment: CDR1 LNHDA and CDR2 SQIVND (reference sequence). The length of the CDR3 is 18 residues. The junction had 16 bases not matched to a gene; V was cut back by 3 bases and J by 7 bases. Here the CDR3 DNA reads TGTGCCAGTAGTATCCCGAACAGGGGGCGCGGGACCGGGAATGAGCAGTTCTTC. It yields the protein CASSIPNRGRGTGNEQFF.

The DNA of the CDR3 is TGTGCCAGCGCCCCGAGTCGGGGGTCGGGAGCGACCCAGTACTTC. Residues: CASAPSRGSGATQYF. The rearrangement links TRBV7-2 to TRBJ2-5; D perhaps matches TRBD2 (6 bases). CDR1 SGHTA and CDR2 FQGNSA come from the germline V gene. The CDR3 extends over 15 amino acids. With 8 bases removed from V and 7 bases from J, the gap between germline ends came to 23 bases.

This clone was seen a few times. The chain couples TRBV11-2 to TRBJ1-3; weak D call: TRBD1 (6 bases). Germline loops: CDR1 SGHAT, CDR2 FQNNGV. V lost 5 bases to trimming and J lost 3 bases, with 17 bases between them. The CDR3 contains 16 residues. CDR3 sequence (DNA): TGTGCCAGCAGCCTTCAGTTAGGGGGAATTGGAAACACCATATATTTT. Its protein product is CASSLQLGGIGNTIYF. The full variable domain, in which reference TRBV11-2 and TRBJ1-3 provide the parts outside the CDR3, is EAGVAQSPRYKIIEKRQSVAFWCNPISGHATLYWYQQILGQGPKLLIQFQNNGVVDDSQLPKDRFSAERLKGVDSTLKIQPAKLEDSAVYLCASSLQLGGIGNTIYFGEGSWLTVV.

V usage is TRBV28 and J usage is TRBJ2-7, with 9 bases fitting TRBD2. CDR1 is MDHEN and CDR2 is SYDVKM in the germline V gene. J lost 2 bases, V lost 5 bases, and 10 bases had no gene match. The CDR3 runs to 16 residues. In nucleotides, the CDR3 is TGTGCCAGCAGTCTCCTAGGACTAGCGAATACCTACGAGCAGTACTTC. It specifies CASSLLGLANTYEQYF.

The chain is built from TRBV11-2 and TRBJ2-3, with 7 bases matching TRBD1. CDR1 and CDR2 from the germline V gene are SGHAT and FQNNGV. Trimming cost V 5 bases and J 4 bases; bases outside gene matches: 9. The CDR3 runs 15 residues. The CDR3 sequence: CASSRPGQKADTQYF. The CDR3 nucleotides are TGTGCCAGCAGCCGTCCGGGACAGAAGGCAGATACGCAGTATTTT.

In this sample, this clone turned up a few times. The V call is TRBV7-8, the J call TRBJ2-7; no clear D gene. Germline CDR1 reads SGHVS; CDR2 reads FQNEAQ. Trimming took 5 bases from V and 1 from J, leaving 6 bases between them. The CDR3 loop spans 12 amino acids. CDR3 sequence (DNA): TGTGCCAGCAGCCCTAGATCCTACGAGCAGTACTTC. Amino acid sequence: CASSPRSYEQYF.

This clone was picked up a small number of times. V gene TRBV20-1 combines with J gene TRBJ2-1; no firm D call. This CDR3 comprises 11 residues. Germline V gene lookup returns CDR1 DFQATT and CDR2 SNEGSKA (reference sequence). Trimming took off 0 bases at V and 10 bases at J, with 7 bases between the two ends. CDR3 protein: CSAREDWEQFF. The CDR3 region has the DNA TGCAGTGCTAGAGAAGACTGGGAGCAGTTCTTC.

CDR3 protein: CASSSRSGTTDTQYF. In DNA, the CDR3 is TGTGCCAGCAGCTCCCGAAGCGGGACAACCGATACGCAGTATTTT. The rearrangement joins TRBV9 to TRBJ2-3; possible D gene TRBD2, 7 bases. V was pared by 4 bases and J by 6 bases, with 18 bases between. Germline V gene lookup returns CDR1 SGDLS and CDR2 YYNGEE. CDR3 length: 15 amino acids.

The V and J genes are TRBV28 and TRBJ2-3, with D possibly being TRBD2 (6 bases). CDR3 size: 13 residues. The V end was cut by 5 bases, the J end by 4 bases, with 10 bases between. Germline CDR1 is MDHEN and CDR2 is SYDVKM. The CDR3 nucleotides read TGTGCCAGCAGTACGCTAGCGCCAGATACGCAGTATTTT. As protein: CASSTLAPDTQYF.

V is TRBV4-1 and J is TRBJ1-4, with TRBD1 as a possible D gene (6 bases). Per germline, CDR1 MGHRA and CDR2 YSYEKL. V lost 3 bases and J lost 7, with 15 bases in between. The CDR3 contains 15 residues. The CDR3 sequence: CASSHEGEGGEKLFF. CDR3 DNA sequence: TGCGCCAGCAGCCACGAAGGGGAGGGGGGTGAAAAACTGTTTTTT.

The chain links TRBV10-2 to TRBJ2-7; TRBD2 matches 8 bases. Germline values: CDR1 WSHSY, CDR2 SAAADI. The CDR3 is 14 amino acids. The V gene end was trimmed by 4 bases and the J gene end by 5 bases; junction bases not matched to a gene: 7. This chain's CDR3 is CASSVREGLHEQYF. CDR3 nucleotide sequence: TGCGCCAGCAGTGTCCGGGAGGGTCTACACGAGCAGTACTTC.

Only a few counts were recorded for this clone. The rearrangement joins TRBV20-1 to TRBJ1-5; D gene ambiguous. Trimming took off 5 bases at V and 6 bases at J, with 8 bases between the two ends. CDR1 DFQATT and CDR2 SNEGSKA come from the germline V gene (reference sequence). The CDR3 consists of 11 residues. Here the CDR3 DNA reads TGCAGTGCTCCCGGGGTTCAGCCCCAGCATTTT. This codes for CSAPGVQPQHF.

V usage is TRBV11-2 and J usage is TRBJ2-5; D perhaps matches TRBD2 (6 bases). V was cut by 5 bases and J by 3 bases, with 19 bases left in between. Germline CDR1 is SGHAT and CDR2 is FQNNGV. The length of the CDR3 is 16 residues. DNA of the CDR3: TGTGCCAGCAGCCCGAGGAGGGAACTAGGGGAAGAGACCCAGTACTTC. It is translated as CASSPRRELGEETQYF. Full variable domain (rest looked up from reference TRBV11-2 and TRBJ2-5): EAGVAQSPRYKIIEKRQSVAFWCNPISGHATLYWYQQILGQGPKLLIQFQNNGVVDDSQLPKDRFSAERLKGVDSTLKIQPAKLEDSAVYLCASSPRRELGEETQYFGPGTRLLVL.